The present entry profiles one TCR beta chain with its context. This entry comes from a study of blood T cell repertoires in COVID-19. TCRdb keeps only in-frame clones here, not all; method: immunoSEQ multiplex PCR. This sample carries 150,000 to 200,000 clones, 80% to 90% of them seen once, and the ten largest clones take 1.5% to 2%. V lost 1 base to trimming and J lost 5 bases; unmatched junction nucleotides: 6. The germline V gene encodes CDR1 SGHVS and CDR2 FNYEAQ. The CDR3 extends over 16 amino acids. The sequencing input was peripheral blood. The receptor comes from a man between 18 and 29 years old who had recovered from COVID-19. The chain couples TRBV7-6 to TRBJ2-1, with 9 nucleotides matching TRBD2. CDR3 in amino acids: CASSLGLAAKNNEQFF. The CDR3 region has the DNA TGTGCCAGCAGCTTAGGACTAGCGGCAAAAAACAATGAGCAGTTCTTC.